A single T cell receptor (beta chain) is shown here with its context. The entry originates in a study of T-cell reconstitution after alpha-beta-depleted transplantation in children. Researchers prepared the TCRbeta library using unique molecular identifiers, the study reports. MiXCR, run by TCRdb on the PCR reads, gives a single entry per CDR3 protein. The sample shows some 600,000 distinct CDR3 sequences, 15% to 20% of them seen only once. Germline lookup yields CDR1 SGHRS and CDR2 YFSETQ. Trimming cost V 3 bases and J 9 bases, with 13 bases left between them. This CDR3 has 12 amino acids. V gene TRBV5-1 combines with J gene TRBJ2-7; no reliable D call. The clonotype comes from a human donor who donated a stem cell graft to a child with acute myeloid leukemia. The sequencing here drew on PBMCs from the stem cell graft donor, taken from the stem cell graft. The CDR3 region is CASSSGSRWQYF. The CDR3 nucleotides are TGCGCCAGCAGCTCTGGGTCCCGCTGGCAGTACTTC.